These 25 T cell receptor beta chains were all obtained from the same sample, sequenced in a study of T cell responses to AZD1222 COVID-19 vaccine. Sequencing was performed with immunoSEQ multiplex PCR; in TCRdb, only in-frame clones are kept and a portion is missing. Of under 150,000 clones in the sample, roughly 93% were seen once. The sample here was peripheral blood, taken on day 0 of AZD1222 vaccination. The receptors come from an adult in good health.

The CDR3, as DNA: TGTGCCAGCAGTTTCTATGGTGAGCAGTACTTC. It specifies CASSFYGEQYF. The rearrangement links TRBV12-3 or TRBV12-4 to TRBJ2-7; unclear D gene. The CDR3 contains 11 residues. V dropped 3 bases and J dropped 7 bases, with 7 bases sitting between them.

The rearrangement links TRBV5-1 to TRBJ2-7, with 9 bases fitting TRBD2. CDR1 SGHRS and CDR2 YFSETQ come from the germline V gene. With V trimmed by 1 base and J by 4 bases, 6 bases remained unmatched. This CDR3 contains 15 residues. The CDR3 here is CASSLRAGGQYEQYF. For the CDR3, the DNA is TGCGCCAGCAGCTTGAGGGCGGGGGGGCAATACGAGCAGTACTTC.

CDR3 sequence (DNA): TGTGCCAGCAGCCCTCAGGGTAGCGCTTTCTTT. Translation: CASSPQGSAFF. This chain links TRBV7-9 with TRBJ1-1; D possibly corresponds to TRBD1 (5 bases). V was shortened by 5 bases and J by 11 bases, with 12 bases between the two germline ends. The CDR3 totals 11 residues. The germline gives CDR1 SEHNR, CDR2 FQNEAQ (reference sequence). The full variable domain, with the rest looked up from reference TRBV7-9 and TRBJ1-1, is DTGVSQNPRHKITKRGQNVTFRCDPISEHNRLYWYRQTLGQGPEFLTYFQNEAQLEKSRLLSDRFSAERPKGSFSTLEIQRTEQGDSAMYLCASSPQGSAFFGQGTRLTVV.

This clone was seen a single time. The chain's CDR3 is CASSLSAAANYGYTF. The CDR3 coding sequence is TGTGCCAGCAGCTTGTCAGCAGCAGCTAACTATGGCTACACCTTC. V and J are TRBV5-5 and TRBJ1-2; D not certain. Germline CDR1 is SGHKS and CDR2 is YYEKEE (reference sequence). The CDR3 contains 15 residues. V was clipped by 1 base and J by 0 bases, with 10 bases between them.

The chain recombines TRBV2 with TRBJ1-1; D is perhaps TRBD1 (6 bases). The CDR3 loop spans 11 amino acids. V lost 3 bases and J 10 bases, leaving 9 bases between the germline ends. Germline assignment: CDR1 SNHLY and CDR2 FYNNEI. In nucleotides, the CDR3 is TGTGCCAGCAGTGAGAGCAGGGGAGCTTTCTTT. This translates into CASSESRGAFF.

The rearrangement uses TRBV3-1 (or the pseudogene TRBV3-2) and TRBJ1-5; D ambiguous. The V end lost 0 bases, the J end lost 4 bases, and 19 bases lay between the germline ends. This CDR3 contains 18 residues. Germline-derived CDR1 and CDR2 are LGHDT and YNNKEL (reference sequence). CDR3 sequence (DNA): TGTGCCAGCAGCCAAGACTTGGGTGGAACATTTGGGAATCAGCCCCAGCATTTT. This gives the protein CASSQDLGGTFGNQPQHF.

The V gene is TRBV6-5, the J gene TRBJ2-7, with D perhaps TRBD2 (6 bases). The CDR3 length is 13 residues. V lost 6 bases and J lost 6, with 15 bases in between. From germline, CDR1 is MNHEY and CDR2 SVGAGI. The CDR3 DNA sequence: TGTGCCAGCAGCCACCGGGGGTTGGGCGAGCAGTACTTC. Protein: CASSHRGLGEQYF.

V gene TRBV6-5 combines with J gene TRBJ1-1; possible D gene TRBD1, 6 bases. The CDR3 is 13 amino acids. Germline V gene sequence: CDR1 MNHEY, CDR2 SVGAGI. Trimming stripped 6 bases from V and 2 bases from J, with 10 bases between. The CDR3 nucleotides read TGTGCCAGCAGAGGGACAATAAACACTGAAGCTTTCTTT. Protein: CASRGTINTEAFF.

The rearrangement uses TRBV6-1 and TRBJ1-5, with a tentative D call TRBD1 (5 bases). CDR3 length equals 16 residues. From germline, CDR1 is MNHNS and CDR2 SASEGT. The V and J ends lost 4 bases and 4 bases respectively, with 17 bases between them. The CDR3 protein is CASSGDGEFWNQPQHF. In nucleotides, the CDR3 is TGTGCCAGCAGTGGGGACGGGGAATTTTGGAATCAGCCCCAGCATTTT.

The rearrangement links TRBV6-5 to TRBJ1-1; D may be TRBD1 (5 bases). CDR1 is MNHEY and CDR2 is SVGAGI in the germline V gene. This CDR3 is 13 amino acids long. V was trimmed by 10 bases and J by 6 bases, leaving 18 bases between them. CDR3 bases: TGTGCCACCACAAAGAGGGACCTCCCTGAAGCTTTCTTT. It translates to CATTKRDLPEAFF.

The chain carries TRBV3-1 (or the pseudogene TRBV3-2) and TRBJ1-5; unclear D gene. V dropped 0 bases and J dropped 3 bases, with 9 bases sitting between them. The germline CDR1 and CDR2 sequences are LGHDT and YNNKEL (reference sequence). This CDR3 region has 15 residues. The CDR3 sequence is CASSQDTTSNQPQHF. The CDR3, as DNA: TGTGCCAGCAGCCAAGATACGACATCCAATCAGCCCCAGCATTTT.

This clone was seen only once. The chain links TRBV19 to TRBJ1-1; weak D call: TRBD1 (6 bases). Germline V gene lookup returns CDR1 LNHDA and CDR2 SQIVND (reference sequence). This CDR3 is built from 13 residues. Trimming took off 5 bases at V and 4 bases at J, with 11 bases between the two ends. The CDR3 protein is CASSSTGITEAFF. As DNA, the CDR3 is TGTGCCAGTAGTTCCACAGGGATCACTGAAGCTTTCTTT.

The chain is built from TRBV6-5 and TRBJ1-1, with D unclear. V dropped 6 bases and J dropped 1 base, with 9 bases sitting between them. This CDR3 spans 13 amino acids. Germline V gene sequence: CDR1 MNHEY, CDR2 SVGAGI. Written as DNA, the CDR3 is TGTGCCAGCAGCTCTTACAAGAACACTGAAGCTTTCTTT. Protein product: CASSSYKNTEAFF.

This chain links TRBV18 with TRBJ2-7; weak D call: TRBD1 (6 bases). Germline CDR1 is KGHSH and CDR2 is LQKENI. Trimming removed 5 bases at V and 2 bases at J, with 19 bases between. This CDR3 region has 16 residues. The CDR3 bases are TGTGCCAGCTCAAGCCGCCGAGACAGGCGAACCTACGAGCAGTACTTC. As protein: CASSSRRDRRTYEQYF.

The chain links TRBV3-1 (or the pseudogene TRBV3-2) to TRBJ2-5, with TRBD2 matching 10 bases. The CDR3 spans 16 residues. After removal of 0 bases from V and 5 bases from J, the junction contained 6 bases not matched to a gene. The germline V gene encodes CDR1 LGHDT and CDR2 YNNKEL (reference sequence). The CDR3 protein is CASSQEASGGGETQYF. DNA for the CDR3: TGTGCCAGCAGCCAAGAGGCTAGCGGGGGTGGGGAGACCCAGTACTTC.

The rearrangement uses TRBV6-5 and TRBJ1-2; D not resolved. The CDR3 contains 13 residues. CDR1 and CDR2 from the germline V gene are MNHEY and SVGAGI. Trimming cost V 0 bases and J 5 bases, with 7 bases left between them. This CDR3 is CASSYSGRYGYTF. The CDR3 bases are TGTGCCAGCAGTTACTCCGGACGTTATGGCTACACCTTC.

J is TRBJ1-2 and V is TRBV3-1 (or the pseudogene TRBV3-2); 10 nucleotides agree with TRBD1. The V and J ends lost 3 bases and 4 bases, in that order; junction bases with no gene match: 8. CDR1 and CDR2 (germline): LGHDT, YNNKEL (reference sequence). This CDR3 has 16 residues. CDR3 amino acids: CASSHGDRGFFYGYTF. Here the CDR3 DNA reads TGTGCCAGCAGCCATGGGGACAGGGGCTTTTTCTATGGCTACACCTTC.

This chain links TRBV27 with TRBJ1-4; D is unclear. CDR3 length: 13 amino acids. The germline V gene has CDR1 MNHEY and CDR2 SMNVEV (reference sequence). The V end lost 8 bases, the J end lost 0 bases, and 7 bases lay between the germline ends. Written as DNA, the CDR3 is TGTGCCAGCCGCTCCGCAACTAATGAAAAACTGTTTTTT. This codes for CASRSATNEKLFF.

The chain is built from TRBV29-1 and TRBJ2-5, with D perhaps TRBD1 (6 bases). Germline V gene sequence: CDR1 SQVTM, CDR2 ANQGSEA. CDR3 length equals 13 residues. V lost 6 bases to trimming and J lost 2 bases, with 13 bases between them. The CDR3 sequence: CSVNGQYQETQYF. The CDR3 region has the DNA TGCAGCGTCAACGGACAGTATCAAGAGACCCAGTACTTC.

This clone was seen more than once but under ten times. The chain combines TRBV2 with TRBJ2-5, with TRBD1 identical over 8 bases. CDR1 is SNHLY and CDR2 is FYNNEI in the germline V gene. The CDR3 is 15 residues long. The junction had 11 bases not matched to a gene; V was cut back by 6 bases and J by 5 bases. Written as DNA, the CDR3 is TGTGCCAGCAGCGGCAGGGGGCGATCGAGGGAGACCCAGTACTTC. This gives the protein CASSGRGRSRETQYF.

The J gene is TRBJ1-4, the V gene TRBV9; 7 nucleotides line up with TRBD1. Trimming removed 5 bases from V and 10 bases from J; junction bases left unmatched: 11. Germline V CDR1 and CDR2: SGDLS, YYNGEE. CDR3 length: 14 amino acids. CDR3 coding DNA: TGTGCCAGCAGTCCCCAGGGGGACCGGGGAAAACTGTTTTTT. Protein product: CASSPQGDRGKLFF.

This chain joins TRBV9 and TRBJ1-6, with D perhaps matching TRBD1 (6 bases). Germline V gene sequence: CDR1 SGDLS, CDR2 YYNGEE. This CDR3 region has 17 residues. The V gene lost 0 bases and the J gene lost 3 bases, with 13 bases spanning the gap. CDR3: CASSVENRADYNSPLHF. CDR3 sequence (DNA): TGTGCCAGCAGCGTAGAGAACAGGGCCGACTATAATTCACCCCTCCACTTT. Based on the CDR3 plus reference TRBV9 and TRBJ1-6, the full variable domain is DSGVTQTPKHLITATGQRVTLRCSPRSGDLSVYWYQQSLDQGLQFLIQYYNGEERAKGNILERFSAQQFPDLHSELNLSSLELGDSALYFCASSVENRADYNSPLHFGNGTRLTVT.

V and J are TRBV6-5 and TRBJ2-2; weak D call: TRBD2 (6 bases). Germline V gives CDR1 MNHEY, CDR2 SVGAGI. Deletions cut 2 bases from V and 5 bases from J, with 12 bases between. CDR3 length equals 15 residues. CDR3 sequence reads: CASSYDQGGTGELFF. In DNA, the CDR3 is TGTGCCAGCAGTTACGATCAGGGAGGTACCGGGGAGCTGTTTTTT.

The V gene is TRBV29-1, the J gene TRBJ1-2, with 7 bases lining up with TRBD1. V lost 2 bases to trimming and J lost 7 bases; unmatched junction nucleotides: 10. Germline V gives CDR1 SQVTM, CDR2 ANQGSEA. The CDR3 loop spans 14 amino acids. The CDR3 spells CSVELLAGGGGYTF. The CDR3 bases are TGCAGCGTTGAATTATTGGCAGGGGGTGGTGGCTACACCTTC.

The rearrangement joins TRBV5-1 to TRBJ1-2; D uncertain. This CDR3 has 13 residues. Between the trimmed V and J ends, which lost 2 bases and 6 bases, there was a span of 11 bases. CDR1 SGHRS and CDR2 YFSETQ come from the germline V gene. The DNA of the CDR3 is TGCGCCAGCAGCTTAGGCTTTCAGGATGGCTACACCTTC. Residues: CASSLGFQDGYTF.